This is a list of T cell receptor beta chains from one sample in a study of blood T cell dynamics during melanoma immunotherapy. Sequencing was performed with immunoSEQ multiplex PCR; in TCRdb, only in-frame clones are kept and a portion is missing. The sample includes 15,000 or so clones, roughly 93% of them seen just once. The starting material was effector memory CD8+ T cells from blood, obtained from a patient treated with checkpoint blockade. Receptors were obtained from a human donor with melanoma. Both conserved end residues are part of each CDR3. D genes are given only for firm matches. Where a row states a size, it is once, few, many or the class of an expanded clone; other rows omit it.

d_gene	v_gene	abundance	j_gene	CDR3nt	CDR3aa
TRBD2	TRBV5-6	.	TRBJ2-1	TGTGCCAGCAGCTTGTGGCGGGAGAGCAATGAGCAGTTCTTC	CASSLWRESNEQFF
TRBD1	TRBV6-4	.	TRBJ2-7	TGTGCCAGCAGTGATTCCGGGACAGGGAACTACGAGCAGTACTTC	CASSDSGTGNYEQYF
.	TRBV7-8	.	TRBJ2-1	TGTGCCAGCAGCTTATACTACAATGAGCAGTTCTTC	CASSLYYNEQFF
.	TRBV6-5	.	TRBJ1-2	TGTGCCAGCAGCCCCGTGGGGGGAGGGGTCTATGGCTACACCTTC	CASSPVGGGVYGYTF
.	TRBV28	.	TRBJ2-7	TGTGCCAGCAGTTTGCAGGGGGGAGGGTACGAGCAGTACTTC	CASSLQGGGYEQYF
TRBD2	TRBV7-2	once	TRBJ2-5	TGTGCCAGCAGCTTAGGACTAGCGGGTTTCCAAGAGACCCAGTACTTC	CASSLGLAGFQETQYF
.	TRBV5-1	.	TRBJ2-7	TGCGCCAGCAGCTTCACCGGGGAGTCCTACGAGCAGTACTTC	CASSFTGESYEQYF
.	TRBV11-2	.	TRBJ2-6	TGTGCCAGCAGGACCACAGGGAGACCTGGGGCCAACGTCCTGACTTTC	CASRTTGRPGANVLTF
TRBD1	TRBV28	.	TRBJ2-3	TGTGCCAGCCGTGGGACAGCTGGCGCAGATACGCAGTATTTT	CASRGTAGADTQYF
.	TRBV11-2	.	TRBJ1-1	TGTGCCAGCAGCTTACAGGGAGGAGGTACTGAAGCTTTCTTT	CASSLQGGGTEAFF
TRBD1	TRBV14	.	TRBJ1-4	TGTGCCAGCAGCCAAGTACAGGGGTTTAATGAAAAACTGTTTTTT	CASSQVQGFNEKLFF
.	TRBV18	.	TRBJ2-7	TGTGCCAGCTCACCCGGGCAAATACACCTATACGAGCAGTACTTC	CASSPGQIHLYEQYF
TRBD2	TRBV9	.	TRBJ2-1	TGTGCCAGCAGCGTAGTAGCTAGCGGCAATGAGCAGTTCTTC	CASSVVASGNEQFF
.	TRBV27	.	TRBJ2-2	TGTGCCAGCAGTTTAGACAGTATAGTAGGCCCGAACACCGGGGAGCTGTTTTTT	CASSLDSIVGPNTGELFF
.	TRBV19	.	TRBJ2-4	TGTGCCAGTAGGGGGACCGAACCAGCCAAAAACATTCAGTACTTC	CASRGTEPAKNIQYF
TRBD2	TRBV28	.	TRBJ2-1	TGTGCCAGCACCGGCTGGCGGGAGACTGAGCAGTTCTTC	CASTGWRETEQFF
.	TRBV9	.	TRBJ2-7	TGTGCCAGCAGTCATAACTCCTACGAGCAGTACTTC	CASSHNSYEQYF
TRBD2	TRBV19	.	TRBJ2-3	TGTGCCAGTACCCTAGGGGGACTAGCGGGAGTGGCAGATACGCAGTATTTT	CASTLGGLAGVADTQYF
TRBD1	TRBV14	.	TRBJ1-5	TGTGCCAGCAGCCAAGAATTCGGGACAGGGCCCCGTATTCAGCCCCAGCATTTT	CASSQEFGTGPRIQPQHF
.	TRBV7-2	few	TRBJ2-7	TGTGCCAGCAGCTCCACCCTTAACTACGAGCAGTACTTC	CASSSTLNYEQYF